Listed here are 2 T cell receptor beta chains from one sample, sequenced in a study of cytomegalovirus exposure and HLA in healthy donors. PCR employed 60 Vbeta and 13 Jbeta primers. Method: immunoSEQ multiplex PCR; TCRdb's copy keeps in-frame clones and lacks some. The table shows 100,000 to 120,000 clones, with approximately 69% occurring only once. Sequenced material: PBMCs. Receptors originate from a man aged 25 to 45 in good health and CMV-seronegative.

A single count supports this clone. The chain carries TRBV5-1 and TRBJ2-4; possibly TRBD2 for D (5 bases). Germline CDR1 reads SGHRS; CDR2 reads YFSETQ. V dropped 4 bases and J dropped 3 bases, with 17 bases sitting between them. The CDR3 consists of 16 residues. The CDR3 region is CASSPIGGSGKNIQYF. In nucleotides, the CDR3 is TGCGCCAGCAGCCCCATCGGAGGATCGGGCAAAAACATTCAGTACTTC.

This chain uses TRBV2 with TRBJ1-6; D gene unclear. The V gene's germline CDR1 is SNHLY and CDR2 FYNNEI. Between the trimmed V and J ends, which lost 3 bases and 5 bases, there was a span of 8 bases. This CDR3 comprises 14 residues. CDR3 residues: CASSDSGNNSPLHF. The DNA of the CDR3 is TGTGCCAGCAGTGACAGCGGAAATAATTCACCCCTCCACTTT.